This T cell receptor beta chain was observed in a study of blood T cell repertoires in COVID-19 (TCRdb year 2020). With regard to the full study: Samples covering the acute and convalescent phases of COVID-19 were provided by collaborators in the United States, Italy and Spain. The prospective study material was composed of cDNA or gDNA derived from T cells, B-cell-depleted T cells, or PBMCs. The repertoires were released in a freely available public database intended as a resource for research on the immune response to SARS-CoV-2. The samples were drawn from two sources: the first 160 participants of the ongoing ImmuneRACE study, and over 950 subjects contributed by 6 global collaborators. Where HLA class I and class II types were available, the types were taken from metadata supplied by the sample provider, not from assay-based typing. Deeply sampled blood TCRbeta repertoires from subjects exposed to, actively infected with, or recovered from COVID-19 were included in the dataset. The sample metadata nearly always contained a de-identified subject ID, COVID-19 status, age in years and sex. The study at large found these results: Clinical and demographic metadata were provided uncurated, with the amount varying by source and participant.

Cut back by 1 base and 1 base, the V and J ends lie 10 bases apart. The germline V gene provides CDR1 MNHNS and CDR2 SASEGT. Its CDR3 holds 15 amino acids, cysteine through phenylalanine. Only the CDR3 part of the read is kept: 45 bases, read in frame from the first base. In the prospective study, participants were roughly 18 to 95 years old, resided in approximately 22 geographic areas of the United States, and were enrolled through a virtual design. In the prospective study, participants were assigned to cohorts based on the clinical history participants reported in a screening survey and a study questionnaire. Recovered participants in ImmuneRACE Cohort 3 were defined by two consecutive negative NP/OP PCR tests, clearance by a healthcare professional, or resolution of symptoms. Each participant in the prospective study had whole blood, serum and a nasopharyngeal or oropharyngeal swab collected by mobile phlebotomists. Participants in the prospective study had the option to provide additional blood draws and questionnaires over an approximately 2-month period. Prospective study blood samples were shipped either frozen or at room temperature before DNA extraction.

As to this clone: The antigen it binds to is not known. No clone much larger than this one lies a single base away; base qualities are absent.

TCRbeta CDR3 regions were amplified from genomic DNA by means of the immunoSEQ Assay, a bias-controlled multiplex PCR. In the original analysis: Within the assay, amplification of reference gene primers was used to estimate how many nucleated cells each sample contained. Sequence reads were collapsed and filtered to measure the absolute abundance of every unique TCRbeta CDR3 rearrangement. Productive Simpson clonality was computed per sample as the square root of Simpson's diversity index over productive rearrangements. TCRdb carries this immuneACCESS record with in-frame sequences only. Its versions omit some clonotypes, under half of them owing to an unresolved V gene in the studies checked, with the rest unexplained. V and J calls plus clone size are reproduced from that table; the DNA served to infer D and trimming. Present in this sample are about 150,000 clones, roughly 80% of which were seen just once. The top ten clonotypes cover around 10% of the sample.

Rearrangement joined TRBV6-1 to TRBJ1-1, and TRBD1 may be the D gene, going by 5 matching bases. This TCR came from a man over 45 who had recovered from COVID-19. Sequencing was carried out using PBMCs or T cells enriched from blood (not recorded which). Here the CDR3 is given as CASSEDQGWNTEAFF. The base sequence is TGTGCCAGCAGTGAAGACCAGGGATGGAACACTGAAGCTTTCTTT.